Below, one T cell receptor beta chain is given with its context. Its antigen remains unknown. The V gene end was trimmed by 4 bases and the J gene end by 8 bases; junction bases not matched to a gene: 5. The CDR3 spans 12 residues. The germline V gene has CDR1 SQVTM and CDR2 ANQGSEA. The data were obtained in a study of response to subunit inactivated influenza vaccine. Study conclusions and caveats: The authors suggested that every seasonal influenza vaccination recruits few new T cells.

TCRdb fed the RT-PCR reads into MiXCR, producing one record per CDR3 protein. Of just under 250,000 distinct CDR3 sequences detected, 10% to 15% appear once; the ten largest clones hold about 8%. Sample: non-naive T cells sorted from PBMCs, taken 14 to 15 days before vaccination. The source of this sequence is a man aged 50-59 years who received an inactivated influenza vaccine. This sequence joins TRBV29-1 and TRBJ1-2; TRBD1 matches 9 bases. CDR3 sequence reads: CSVGRTGDGYTF. The CDR3 DNA reads TGCAGCGTTGGGCGGACAGGGGACGGCTACACCTTC.